What follows is one T cell receptor beta chain and its context. Its antigen is unknown. Stimulus-free culture yielded autoproliferating CFSE-dim and non-proliferating CFSE-high T cells, each sequenced separately. Pooled replicate wells came from around 50 million CFSE-labeled PBMCs cultured about seven days without stimulus. CDR3 size: 15 residues. The germline CDR1 and CDR2 sequences are MGHRA and YSYEKL. Trimming cost V 1 base and J 7 bases; bases outside gene matches: 4. This sample is part of a study of memory B cells and T cells in multiple sclerosis. The protocol was immunoSEQ multiplex PCR, while the TCRdb copy is restricted to in-frame clones and leaves out a portion. This repertoire shows 46,000 or so clones, about 80% found once; its top ten account for roughly 1%.

The sample was PBMCs from blood kept in culture. This TCR derives from a human donor with multiple sclerosis. V usage is TRBV4-1 and J usage is TRBJ2-2; 9 nucleotides match TRBD1. CDR3 sequence reads: CASSQVQGAVGELFF. The CDR3, as DNA: TGCGCCAGCAGCCAAGTACAGGGGGCGGTCGGGGAGCTGTTTTTT.